These 2 T cell receptor beta chains originate from one sample sequenced in a study of CD8 T cell repertoires and HIV-1 epitope variants. Measured with immunoSEQ multiplex PCR; TCRdb has only the in-frame clones, and not every one. The sample comprises fewer than 6,000 clones, approximately 66% of which are singletons, and about 40% rests with the top ten. No cognate antigen is known for these TCRs. Sequencing input: cultured CD8+ T cells derived from PBMCs. The receptor set was obtained from a male donor with HIV.

The genes are TRBV4-2 and TRBJ2-3, with a weak D call TRBD2 (6 bases). The ends were cut back, 1 base at V and 4 bases at J, with 12 bases in the middle. This CDR3 comprises 15 residues. Germline V gene lookup returns CDR1 LGHNA and CDR2 YNFKEQ. The CDR3, as DNA: TGTGCCAGCAGCCAAGCCGACGGGGACTCAGATACGCAGTATTTT. Its translation: CASSQADGDSDTQYF.

This clone occurred a few times. J is TRBJ2-3 and V is TRBV9; 7 bases fit TRBD1. Germline V gene lookup returns CDR1 SGDLS and CDR2 YYNGEE. The CDR3 is 17 amino acids. Trimming at V came to 3 bases and at J to 2 bases, leaving 12 bases not matched to a gene. The CDR3 sequence is CASSAIQGPPFTDTQYF. As DNA, the CDR3 is TGTGCCAGCAGCGCCATACAGGGGCCTCCCTTCACAGATACGCAGTATTTT. Combining the CDR3 with reference TRBV9 and TRBJ2-3 gives the whole variable domain DSGVTQTPKHLITATGQRVTLRCSPRSGDLSVYWYQQSLDQGLQFLIQYYNGEERAKGNILERFSAQQFPDLHSELNLSSLELGDSALYFCASSAIQGPPFTDTQYFGPGTRLTVL.